Following are 8 T cell receptor beta chains from one sample sequenced in a study of blood T cell repertoires in COVID-19 (dated by TCRdb to the early 2020s). The library was built by means of the immunoSEQ multiplex PCR assay. TCRdb obtained this table from immuneACCESS and retained in-frame rearrangements with V and J assigned. These tables miss some clones; where compared with another copy, unresolved V genes account for less than half of the shortfall, and the remainder is unexplained. For this sample there are approximately 190,000 clones; 79% appear just once. The ten most abundant clones make up 17% of the sample. The sample taken for sequencing was peripheral blood. The origin of the receptors is a man between 60 and 75 years old with active or convalescent COVID-19.

V is TRBV19 and J is TRBJ2-3; 7 nucleotides match TRBD2. CDR3 length equals 15 residues. Germline lookup yields CDR1 LNHDA and CDR2 SQIVND (reference sequence). V was pared by 3 bases and J by 5 bases, with 8 bases of the junction left unmatched. CDR3 bases: TGTGCCAGTAGTATTCGAGCGGGATGGGGAGATACGCAGTATTTT. Translating it yields CASSIRAGWGDTQYF.

V is TRBV29-1 and J is TRBJ2-1, with 10 nucleotides matching TRBD2. The junction had 6 bases not matched to a gene; V was cut back by 4 bases and J by 0 bases. The germline V gene encodes CDR1 SQVTM and CDR2 ANQGSEA. CDR3 length: 16 amino acids. The CDR3 nucleotides read TGCAGCGTTGTTGGACTAGCGGAGAGCTCCTACAATGAGCAGTTCTTC. It yields the protein CSVVGLAESSYNEQFF.

The V call is TRBV6-6, the J call TRBJ2-2; TRBD2 matches at 14 bases. The CDR3 spans 16 residues. J was trimmed by 6 bases and V by 9 bases; bases with no gene match: 9. CDR1 is MNHNY, CDR2 SVGAGI, per germline (reference sequence). The CDR3 spells CASRTSGRHGAGELFF. The CDR3 DNA sequence: TGTGCCAGTAGGACTAGCGGGAGGCATGGCGCCGGGGAGCTGTTTTTT.

This clone came up once. The genes are TRBV18 and TRBJ2-7; 7 nucleotides line up with TRBD2. The CDR3 sequence is 15 residues long. V gave up 3 bases and J gave up 2 bases; unmatched junction bases: 7. Germline V CDR1 and CDR2: KGHSH, LQKENI. In DNA form, the CDR3 reads TGTGCCAGCTCACCGGCAGGGAGGGCCCCCTACGAGCAGTACTTC. Translated, it gives CASSPAGRAPYEQYF.

This clone appeared once. The CDR3 reads CASSLATVYNEQFF. The CDR3, as DNA: TGTGCCAGCAGCTTAGCTACTGTCTACAATGAGCAGTTCTTC. This sequence joins TRBV7-2 and TRBJ2-1; D unresolved. The CDR3 contains 14 residues. CDR1 is SGHTA, CDR2 FQGNSA, per germline. V lost 0 bases, J lost 3 bases, and 6 bases lay in between.

The chain recombines TRBV5-1 with TRBJ2-3, with D possibly TRBD2 on 7 matching bases. Germline CDR1 is SGHRS and CDR2 is YFSETQ. The CDR3 covers 15 residues. V was trimmed by 4 bases and J by 5 bases, leaving 17 bases between them. CDR3 sequence: CASSPLLGGGDTQYF. In DNA form, the CDR3 reads TGCGCCAGCAGCCCGTTATTGGGAGGGGGAGATACGCAGTATTTT.

The chain joins TRBV3-1 (or the pseudogene TRBV3-2) to TRBJ2-1; TRBD2 matches 8 bases. The ends lost 4 bases at V and 3 bases at J; junction bases unmatched: 2. The V gene's germline CDR1 is LGHDT and CDR2 YNNKEL (reference sequence). This CDR3 has 14 amino acids. The CDR3 protein is CASSPSGSYNEQFF. The CDR3 coding sequence is TGTGCCAGCAGCCCCAGCGGGAGCTACAATGAGCAGTTCTTC.

The chain is built from TRBV7-8 and TRBJ2-7; possibly TRBD2 for D (6 bases). The V end was cut by 5 bases, the J end by 6 bases, with 14 bases between. CDR3 length: 13 residues. The germline V gene encodes CDR1 SGHVS and CDR2 FQNEAQ. The CDR3 coding sequence is TGTGCCAGCAGCCTTGGGGGGAGGACCGAGCAGTACTTC. This encodes CASSLGGRTEQYF.